What follows describes a single T cell receptor (beta chain). The data are from a study of blood T cell repertoires in COVID-19. As for the study in general: Sites across the United States, Italy and Spain contributed samples from acute and convalescent COVID-19. T cells, B-cell-depleted T cells, or PBMCs supplied cDNA or gDNA.

Per the original methods: Reference gene primers were amplified, and this amplification served to estimate nucleated cell counts. Sequenced by immunoSEQ multiplex PCR; TCRdb stores in-frame clones only, minus some. V and J calls and clone size are those listed in that table; D and trimming were worked out from the DNA. The table has hundreds of thousands of clones, approximately 79% seen once. V lost 8 bases to trimming and J lost 0 bases, with 17 bases between them. The CDR3 has 16 residues. The germline V gene encodes CDR1 SGHRS and CDR2 YFSETQ. The chain combines TRBV5-1 with TRBJ1-4, with D possibly matching TRBD1 (6 bases). This sequence was found in a woman in her thirties or forties with active or convalescent COVID-19. Specimen: peripheral blood. The CDR3 loop is CASRTGTLATNEKLFF. The CDR3 DNA is TGCGCCAGTAGGACCGGGACACTCGCAACTAATGAAAAACTGTTTTTT.